One sample yielded the 6 T cell receptor beta chains listed below, sequenced in a study of shared T cell receptors in the human thymus (dated by TCRdb to the early 2020s). The method was the immunoSEQ multiplex PCR assay. Entries here come from immuneACCESS through TCRdb and include only in-frame sequences with V and J called. Some clones fail to appear in such tables; in the studies checked, an unresolved V gene covers under half of the shortfall, and the cause of the remainder is unknown. The sample contains about 660,000 clones, 70% to 90% of them found a single time. Together, the top ten hold 0.0095% to 0.012% of the sample. These sequences were also reported in another study, on human thymus T cells.

What was sequenced was thymocytes. The receptors were gathered from a boy in the first two years of life with a congenital heart defect. Donor details come from another sample of the same person, matched by shared clones.

The rearrangement uses TRBV7-9 and TRBJ2-3; 13 bases agree with TRBD2. Germline V lookup: CDR1 SEHNR, CDR2 FQNEAQ (reference sequence). The CDR3 totals 15 residues. J lost 7 bases, V lost 5 bases, and 6 bases had no gene match. The CDR3 protein is CASSPLAGGPYTQYF. For the CDR3, the DNA is TGTGCCAGCAGCCCACTAGCGGGAGGGCCATATACGCAGTATTTT.

The V gene is TRBV30, the J gene TRBJ1-1; 8 bases map to TRBD1. V was pared by 3 bases and J by 1 base, with 7 bases of the junction left unmatched. The germline V gene has CDR1 GTSNPN and CDR2 SVGIG (reference sequence). CDR3 size: 15 residues. In DNA form, the CDR3 reads TGTGCCTGGAGGGATTGGACAGGGTGGAACACTGAAGCTTTCTTT. Translating gives CAWRDWTGWNTEAFF.

The rearrangement links TRBV10-2 to TRBJ2-7, with TRBD2 identical over 7 bases. Germline loops: CDR1 WSHSY, CDR2 SAAADI. This CDR3 spans 18 amino acids. J gave up 0 bases and V 4 bases, and 15 bases lay outside the gene matches. CDR3 protein: CASSGGKRGPLSSYEQYF. CDR3 DNA: TGCGCCAGCAGTGGAGGAAAGCGGGGACCCCTTAGCTCCTACGAGCAGTACTTC.

The chain couples TRBV6-1 to TRBJ1-2; the D gene is possibly TRBD1 (6 bases). The germline V gene has CDR1 MNHNS and CDR2 SASEGT. This CDR3 has 16 amino acids. V lost 3 bases, J lost 2 bases, and 16 bases lay in between. In DNA, the CDR3 is TGTGCCAGCAGTGAGAGGGCAGGGGAAGTGAACTATGGCTACACCTTC. Translating gives CASSERAGEVNYGYTF.

This chain joins TRBV18 and TRBJ2-7; 9 bases map to TRBD1. Per the germline V gene, CDR1 is KGHSH and CDR2 is LQKENI. With V trimmed by 6 bases and J by 6 bases, 9 bases remained unmatched. The CDR3 runs to 14 residues. Here the CDR3 DNA reads TGTGCCAGCTCGCTGGGACAGGGATCGACCGAGCAGTACTTC. It yields the protein CASSLGQGSTEQYF.

V usage is TRBV7-2 and J usage is TRBJ2-5, with 9 nucleotides matching TRBD2. CDR1 is SGHTA, CDR2 FQGNSA, per germline. V shed 5 bases and J 5 bases; nucleotides not matched to a gene: 21. The CDR3 runs 19 residues. In DNA, the CDR3 is TGTGCCAGCAGCCCCCAATCGACTAGACTAGCGGATTGGTGGGAGACCCAGTACTTC. It translates to CASSPQSTRLADWWETQYF.